This TCR beta chain derives from a study of response to subunit inactivated influenza vaccine. Germline-derived CDR1 and CDR2 are MNHEY and SVGEGT. The CDR3 sequence is 15 residues long. V shed 5 bases, J shed 7 bases, and the junction held 11 bases outside the gene matches. TCRdb re-derived calls from the RT-PCR reads in MiXCR, one entry per CDR3 protein. The sample holds roughly 550,000 distinct CDR3 sequences; roughly 25% are singletons and the top ten take about 2.8%. The sample was also reused in another study, on T cells expressing NK-cell markers. Turning to that study: The authors made TCR beta cDNA libraries by 5'RACE template switching. This switching added a universal primer site and UMIs. CD8+ T cells in roughly six donors included dominant NKG2C+ clonotypes at 1.0-7.0%. A handful of donors showed these clonotypes also leading the CD3+CD56-NKG2C+ fraction.

The clonotype comes from a man aged 45-60 years who received an inactivated influenza vaccine. This chain connects TRBV6-2 or TRBV6-3 to TRBJ2-1; 7 positions match TRBD2. The sequencing used CD4+ T cells sorted from PBMCs, collected roughly 12 days after vaccination. The CDR3 spells CASSATSSGGNEQFF. The DNA of the CDR3 is TGTGCCAGCAGTGCAACCTCTAGCGGAGGTAATGAGCAGTTCTTC.